These T cell receptor beta chains were read from a single sample in a study of blood T cell repertoires in COVID-19. TCRdb's table, derived via immunoSEQ multiplex PCR, lists solely in-frame clones and lacks some. The sample has about 45,000 clones; approximately 83% are singletons. The sample was peripheral blood. These TCRs come from a man older than 75 in a cohort sampled during active COVID-19. CDR3s include the opening cysteine and the closing phenylalanine or tryptophan. Fields, in order: V gene, clone size, CDR3 length, J gene, CDR3 protein. Expanded clones get a size class; other rows say once, few or many, or leave the size out.

>TRBV28|.|11|TRBJ2-7
CASSYKYEQYF
>TRBV10-1|.|15|TRBJ1-2
CASSEFDRVHYGYTF
>TRBV4-2|once|20|TRBJ2-4
CASSQERRAGGLEAKNIQYF
>TRBV4-1|.|14|TRBJ2-7
CASSQGGQAYEQYF
>TRBV7-2|.|14|TRBJ2-7
CASSLVSSSYEQYF
>TRBV29-1|.|13|TRBJ2-7
CSVGRDSAYEQYF
>TRBV9|.|16|TRBJ2-3
CASSVGLLKNTDTQYF
>TRBV20-1|.|15|TRBJ2-2
CSASLREWYTGELFF
>TRBV5-1|once|14|TRBJ2-5
CASTLSPEVETQYF
>TRBV3-1/TRBV3-2|.|13|TRBJ1-6
CASSPPRGSPLHF
>TRBV5-1|.|16|TRBJ1-1
CASSLGAGVENTEAFF
>TRBV24-1|.|13|TRBJ1-5
CATQGYSNQPQHF
>TRBV5-1|.|14|TRBJ2-1
CASSRDRGRDEQFF
>TRBV5-4|.|15|TRBJ2-5
CASSWEGGAEETQYF
>TRBV2|.|14|TRBJ2-7
CASSPDRSSYEQYF
>TRBV4-1|.|15|TRBJ2-5
CASSQDRGTQETQYF
>TRBV9|.|15|TRBJ2-1
CASSVATGGRDEQFF
>TRBV12-3/TRBV12-4|.|13|TRBJ2-5
CASSFEYQETQYF
>TRBV7-9|.|13|TRBJ2-3
CASSQGGGDTQYF
>TRBV9|.|12|TRBJ1-2
CASGSGGYGYTF
>TRBV15|.|15|TRBJ2-1
CATSRESGPFDEQFF
>TRBV5-1|.|14|TRBJ2-2
CASSYTGDTGELFF
>TRBV2|medium-sized|16|TRBJ1-5
CASSEVWGVSNQPQHF
>TRBV5-1|.|15|TRBJ1-3
CASSIGQGLGNTIYF
>TRBV15|.|16|TRBJ1-4
CATSRDSAARREKLFF
>TRBV7-3|once|13|TRBJ1-1
CASSLLSGGEAFF
>TRBV9|.|16|TRBJ2-5
CASSPRVAGGQETQYF
>TRBV10-3|.|15|TRBJ2-2
CAISDGREGPGELFF
>TRBV7-2|.|14|TRBJ2-5
CASSLRRGQETQYF
>TRBV3-1/TRBV3-2|.|14|TRBJ2-5
CASSPMLAVETQYF
>TRBV19|.|16|TRBJ2-2
CASSIGTGGNTGELFF
>TRBV29-1|.|12|TRBJ1-1
CSVRRQGTEAFF
>TRBV5-1|.|14|TRBJ1-1
CASSWDRANTEAFF
>TRBV29-1|.|13|TRBJ2-7
CSVVRQGAYEQYF
>TRBV4-1|.|16|TRBJ2-2
CASSQVGTGDTGELFF
>TRBV10-3|.|13|TRBJ1-1
CAIAKSVDTEAFF
>TRBV28|.|14|TRBJ2-7
CASSRDRGNYEQYF